This T cell receptor (beta chain) was profiled in a study of T cells in Graves' hyperthyroidism and ophthalmopathy. General study points: Most expanded thyroid clonotypes above 0.001 recurred in blood.

Diagnosis relied on clinical symptoms, serum thyroxine and TRAb, thyroid ultrasound and orbital computed tomography. The sample, blood from the first hyperthyroidism diagnosis, precedes any ophthalmopathy symptoms. It was roughly 10 ml of fresh peripheral blood that supplied the PBMCs. CDR3 length: 15 amino acids. Germline trimming cut 0 bases from V and 2 bases from J; bases unmatched to any gene: 4. The germline gives CDR1 DFQATT, CDR2 SNEGSKA (reference sequence). The CDR3 regions of TCR beta were amplified from RNA transcripts. HTBI primers were used for first-round RT-PCR of the TCR CDR3. TCRdb re-derived calls from the multiplex PCR reads in MiXCR, one entry per CDR3 protein. The table includes about 720,000 distinct CDR3 sequences, under 20% detected once. This clonotype was found a few times. The target antigen is unknown.

The sample comprised blood. The chain employs TRBV20-1 and TRBJ1-1, with TRBD1 matching over 9 bases. This TCR came from a woman in her forties or fifties with Graves' hyperthyroidism that later progressed to Graves' ophthalmopathy. This chain's CDR3 is CSARERTGVNTEAFF. For the CDR3, the DNA is TGCAGTGCTAGAGAGAGGACAGGGGTTAACACTGAAGCTTTCTTT.